The 31 T cell receptor beta chains presented below share a single source sample, sequenced in a study of shared clonotypes between healthy human individuals. Libraries were prepared by immunoSEQ multiplex PCR; TCRdb keeps only in-frame clonotypes and omits some of them. The table records about 2,100,000 clones, 90% to 95% of them present only once. Naive CD8 cells, CD45RO-negative and positively selected for CCR7, excluded terminally differentiated effector memory CD45RA+ cells. The sequenced sample was naive CD8+ T cells from PBMCs. The receptors stem from a young man in good health. Some clones in this sample may be carry-over from other donors' samples.

The rearrangement joins TRBV6-1 to TRBJ1-4; D uncertain. The V and J ends lost 1 base and 0 bases respectively, with 9 bases between them. Germline loops: CDR1 MNHNS, CDR2 SASEGT. The CDR3 is made up of 16 amino acids. DNA for the CDR3: TGTGCCAGCAGTGAAGTCATGGCAGCAACTAATGAAAAACTGTTTTTT. This translates into CASSEVMAATNEKLFF.

The J gene is TRBJ2-3, the V gene TRBV28; 8 bases line up with TRBD2. The V gene end was trimmed by 6 bases and the J gene end by 3 bases; junction bases not matched to a gene: 8. This CDR3 is built from 15 residues. Per germline, CDR1 MDHEN and CDR2 SYDVKM. For the CDR3, the DNA is TGTGCCAGCAGCTGGGGACTAGGGATGACAGATACGCAGTATTTT. This sequence encodes CASSWGLGMTDTQYF.

This clone occurred a few times. This sample includes further DNA sequences coding for the same CDR3. The gene calls are TRBV9 and TRBJ1-2; D not certain. The CDR3 covers 12 residues. Deletions cut 0 bases from V and 5 bases from J, with 5 bases between. Germline lookup yields CDR1 SGDLS and CDR2 YYNGEE. The CDR3 sequence is CASSVGYYGYTF. In DNA, the CDR3 is TGTGCCAGCAGCGTAGGTTATTATGGCTACACCTTC.

The rearrangement joins TRBV7-3 to TRBJ2-2; D is perhaps TRBD2 (5 bases). V dropped 3 bases and J dropped 5 bases, with 10 bases sitting between them. CDR1 is SGHTA and CDR2 is FQGTGA in the germline V gene. The CDR3 extends over 14 amino acids. CDR3 in amino acids: CASSLGRETGELFF. As DNA, the CDR3 is TGTGCCAGCAGCTTGGGCCGGGAAACCGGGGAGCTGTTTTTT.

The rearrangement links TRBV27 to TRBJ1-1; no reliable D call. Between the trimmed V and J ends, which lost 3 bases and 1 base, there was a span of 12 bases. CDR1 MNHEY and CDR2 SMNVEV come from the germline V gene (reference sequence). The CDR3 extends over 15 amino acids. The CDR3 coding sequence is TGTGCCAGCAGTTTTTCGGGGTTGGGGAACACTGAAGCTTTCTTT. It is translated as CASSFSGLGNTEAFF.

For this clone: Distinct nucleotide sequences in the sample also encode this CDR3. CDR3 sequence reads: CASSPRDSPQETQYF. The CDR3 coding sequence is TGTGCCAGCAGCCCTCGGGACAGTCCCCAAGAGACCCAGTACTTC. The rearrangement joins TRBV9 to TRBJ2-5, with TRBD1 identical over 7 bases. CDR1 and CDR2 from the germline V gene are SGDLS and YYNGEE. Trimming at V came to 4 bases and at J to 1 base, leaving 7 bases not matched to a gene. The CDR3 is made up of 15 amino acids.

The chain couples TRBV4-1 to TRBJ2-5, with 8 bases fitting TRBD1. From germline, CDR1 is MGHRA and CDR2 YSYEKL. The CDR3 spans 16 residues. Unmatched junction bases numbered 11, after V lost 6 bases and J lost 2 bases. CDR3 amino acids: CASRRTPGTGQETQYF. The CDR3 DNA reads as TGCGCCAGCAGACGAACCCCCGGGACAGGTCAAGAGACCCAGTACTTC.

The chain combines TRBV27 with TRBJ2-3; 7 positions agree with TRBD2. From germline, CDR1 is MNHEY and CDR2 SMNVEV (reference sequence). Germline trimming cut 5 bases from V and 1 base from J; bases unmatched to any gene: 9. The CDR3 length is 16 residues. DNA of the CDR3: TGTGCCAGCAGTCATTGGCGGGAGCTCCGCACAGATACGCAGTATTTT. Protein product: CASSHWRELRTDTQYF.

The J gene is TRBJ2-7, the V gene TRBV7-9; 8 nucleotides align to TRBD1. This CDR3 region has 14 residues. Germline lookup yields CDR1 SEHNR and CDR2 FQNEAQ (reference sequence). Trimming removed 5 bases from V and 2 bases from J; junction bases left unmatched: 5. CDR3 sequence (DNA): TGTGCCAGCAGCCGGGCAGGGGGCGCCTACGAGCAGTACTTC. It translates to CASSRAGGAYEQYF.

The V and J genes are TRBV5-1 and TRBJ2-1, with D possibly being TRBD1 (6 bases). Germline V gives CDR1 SGHRS, CDR2 YFSETQ. V gave up 4 bases and J gave up 3 bases, with 14 bases separating them. This CDR3 comprises 15 residues. As DNA, the CDR3 is TGCGCCAGCAGCACTTTAGGGGGATTCTACAATGAGCAGTTCTTC. It specifies CASSTLGGFYNEQFF.

As for this clone: Other DNA sequences in this specimen translate into the identical CDR3. This chain joins TRBV7-9 and TRBJ2-2; D unresolved. The CDR3 runs to 11 residues. CDR1 SEHNR and CDR2 FQNEAQ come from the germline V gene (reference sequence). The V end was cut by 3 bases, the J end by 8 bases, with 4 bases between. The CDR3 DNA reads as TGTGCCAGCAGCTTTGGAGGGGAGCTGTTTTTT. Translation gives CASSFGGELFF.

The J gene is TRBJ2-1, the V gene TRBV6-1; D gene unclear. The V end lost 10 bases, the J end lost 0 bases, and 16 bases lay between the germline ends. The CDR3 spans 15 residues. Germline lookup yields CDR1 MNHNS and CDR2 SASEGT. In DNA, the CDR3 is TGTGCCACCTCGGCTTTTTCGAGCTCCTACAATGAGCAGTTCTTC. It encodes CATSAFSSSYNEQFF.

This chain joins TRBV29-1 and TRBJ2-7, with 9 nucleotides matching TRBD1. The CDR3 is 15 residues long. Germline V gene data show CDR1 as SQVTM and CDR2 as ANQGSEA. The junction had 9 bases not matched to a gene; V was cut back by 4 bases and J by 2 bases. This chain's CDR3 is CSVGFLGQGAYEQYF. CDR3 bases: TGCAGCGTTGGATTTCTGGGACAGGGTGCCTACGAGCAGTACTTC.

This clone was counted once. The genes are TRBV5-8 and TRBJ1-2, with TRBD1 matching 7 bases. V gave up 5 bases and J gave up 2 bases; unmatched junction bases: 6. CDR1 SGHTS and CDR2 YDEGEE come from the germline V gene. The CDR3 runs 14 residues. The CDR3: CASRDGTANYGYTF. In nucleotides, the CDR3 is TGTGCCAGCAGGGACGGGACAGCCAACTATGGCTACACCTTC.

The chain combines TRBV7-7 with TRBJ2-5, with 11 bases fitting TRBD2. This CDR3 has 16 residues. Trimming took 5 bases from V and 5 from J; bases not matched to a gene: 10. Germline V gives CDR1 SSHAT, CDR2 FNYEAQ (reference sequence). CDR3 nucleotides: TGTGCCAGCAGCCTGGGACTAGCGGAACCCGTCGAGACCCAGTACTTC. Translated: CASSLGLAEPVETQYF.

The rearrangement joins TRBV6-4 to TRBJ2-1; possible D gene TRBD1, 6 bases. The CDR3 runs 15 residues. V lost 0 bases to trimming and J lost 7 bases, with 13 bases between them. In germline, CDR1 is MRHNA, CDR2 SNTAGT. The CDR3 sequence: CASSDSSAGENEQFF. CDR3 bases: TGTGCCAGCAGTGACTCGAGCGCAGGGGAGAATGAGCAGTTCTTC.

The J gene is TRBJ2-7, the V gene TRBV27; TRBD2 aligns across 8 bases. Germline CDR1 and CDR2: MNHEY and SMNVEV (reference sequence). V was clipped by 4 bases and J by 0 bases; unmatched bases: 5. The CDR3 consists of 15 residues. CDR3 in DNA: TGTGCCAGCAGTTCCCTAAGCGGGAGCTCCTACGAGCAGTACTTC. This encodes CASSSLSGSSYEQYF.

The chain uses TRBV5-1 and TRBJ1-1; TRBD1 agrees at 9 bases. This CDR3 has 15 amino acids. The ends lost 2 bases at V and 4 bases at J; junction bases unmatched: 6. CDR1 is SGHRS, CDR2 YFSETQ, per germline. CDR3: CASSFQQGAFTEAFF. DNA of the CDR3: TGCGCCAGCAGCTTTCAACAGGGGGCATTCACTGAAGCTTTCTTT.

This sequence joins TRBV15 and TRBJ2-7; maybe TRBD1 (5 bases). V was shortened by 5 bases and J by 6 bases, with 14 bases between the two germline ends. CDR3 length: 13 residues. Germline V gives CDR1 LNHNV, CDR2 YYDKDF (reference sequence). The CDR3 DNA is TGTGCCACCAGCGACGCGACCAGGGTCGAGCAGTACTTC. This sequence encodes CATSDATRVEQYF.

This chain connects TRBV9 to TRBJ2-7, with 7 bases fitting TRBD1. The CDR3 sequence is 17 residues long. J was trimmed by 0 bases and V by 4 bases; bases with no gene match: 13. Germline V gene sequence: CDR1 SGDLS, CDR2 YYNGEE. The CDR3 spells CASSQGTAISSSYEQYF. The CDR3 DNA sequence: TGTGCCAGCAGCCAAGGGACAGCGATTTCAAGCTCCTACGAGCAGTACTTC.

V usage is TRBV7-9 and J usage is TRBJ2-7; 8 positions match TRBD1. There are 13 residues in the CDR3. Losses at the gene ends were 7 bases for V and 5 bases for J; bases not matched to a gene: 7. Germline values: CDR1 SEHNR, CDR2 FQNEAQ (reference sequence). The CDR3 protein is CASIGQGANEQYF. In DNA, the CDR3 is TGTGCCAGCATTGGTCAGGGGGCAAACGAGCAGTACTTC.

V gene TRBV27 combines with J gene TRBJ1-2; 10 nucleotides agree with TRBD1. The V gene end was trimmed by 4 bases and the J gene end by 6 bases; junction bases not matched to a gene: 8. Germline V gene lookup returns CDR1 MNHEY and CDR2 SMNVEV (reference sequence). This CDR3 spans 15 amino acids. In DNA, the CDR3 is TGTGCCAGCAGTTGGGGTGGCGGGACAGGGGATGGCTACACCTTC. It yields the protein CASSWGGGTGDGYTF.

The J gene is TRBJ2-5, the V gene TRBV21-1; the table's D call, TRBD2, was not checked against the DNA. TRBV21-1 is recorded as a pseudogene. This CDR3 has 12 amino acids. The CDR3, as DNA: TGTGCCAGCAGCAAAGGAGTGGAGACCCAGTACTTC. Protein product: CASSKGVETQYF.

This clone showed up just once. This chain uses TRBV9 with TRBJ2-1; tentatively, D is TRBD2 (5 bases). V was trimmed by 6 bases and J by 11 bases, leaving 12 bases between them. In germline, CDR1 is SGDLS, CDR2 YYNGEE. The CDR3 extends over 11 amino acids. The DNA for the CDR3 is TGTGCCAGCACTTCCGACGGGAAGCAGTTCTTC. It translates to CASTSDGKQFF.

The V and J genes are TRBV9 and TRBJ2-7, with D possibly being TRBD1 or TRBD2 (5 bases each). From germline, CDR1 is SGDLS and CDR2 YYNGEE. Deletions cut 0 bases from V and 5 bases from J, with 15 bases between. The CDR3 spans 15 residues. In DNA form, the CDR3 reads TGTGCCAGCAGCGTAGGCGCAGGGAGTAGGCACGAGCAGTACTTC. Its translation: CASSVGAGSRHEQYF.

This clone was counted only a few times. The chain has TRBV11-2 and TRBJ2-2; D remains unclear. This CDR3 has 13 amino acids. CDR1 and CDR2 (germline): SGHAT, FQNNGV. The V and J ends lost 0 bases and 6 bases respectively, with 5 bases between them. The CDR3 sequence: CASSLEISGELFF. The CDR3 DNA sequence: TGTGCCAGCAGCTTAGAAATATCCGGGGAGCTGTTTTTT. Variable domain in full (rest from reference TRBV11-2 and TRBJ2-2): EAGVAQSPRYKIIEKRQSVAFWCNPISGHATLYWYQQILGQGPKLLIQFQNNGVVDDSQLPKDRFSAERLKGVDSTLKIQPAKLEDSAVYLCASSLEISGELFFGEGSRLTVL.

This chain connects TRBV11-2 to TRBJ1-2; tentatively, D is TRBD1 (6 bases). CDR3 length equals 17 residues. V shed 5 bases and J shed 1 base, with 20 bases lying between them. Germline V gene lookup returns CDR1 SGHAT and CDR2 FQNNGV. As DNA, the CDR3 is TGTGCCAGCAGCCACATATCGAGAGGGGGGATTAACTATGGCTACACCTTC. As protein: CASSHISRGGINYGYTF.

The CDR3 DNA is TGTGCCAGCAGCCAAAGCCGGGACAGTAATCAGCCCCAGCATTTT. As protein: CASSQSRDSNQPQHF. V is TRBV5-6 and J is TRBJ1-5; 7 nucleotides line up with TRBD1. Germline V gives CDR1 SGHDT, CDR2 YYEEEE. The CDR3 contains 15 residues. The trim removed 4 bases at V and 4 bases at J, leaving 8 bases unmatched.

This clone occurred once. The chain employs TRBV5-6 and TRBJ1-2; D gene uncertain. CDR3 length: 15 residues. Trimming removed 5 bases at V and 3 bases at J, with 17 bases between. Looked up from germline, CDR1 is SGHDT and CDR2 is YYEEEE. Here the CDR3 reads CASSYWEPVHYGYTF. The CDR3 nucleotides are TGTGCCAGCAGTTACTGGGAACCGGTGCACTATGGCTACACCTTC.

This clone has a single count. The rearrangement uses TRBV9 and TRBJ2-7; TRBD1 aligns across 9 bases. Germline V lookup: CDR1 SGDLS, CDR2 YYNGEE. Germline trimming cut 3 bases from V and 2 bases from J; bases unmatched to any gene: 6. This CDR3 comprises 15 residues. CDR3 bases: TGTGCCAGCAGCGCGCGGGACAGGGCCGCCTACGAGCAGTACTTC. Encoded protein: CASSARDRAAYEQYF.

Notes on this clone: Other DNA sequences of this sample code for an identical CDR3. The J gene is TRBJ2-7, the V gene TRBV5-1, with D maybe TRBD1 (6 bases). The V and J ends lost 0 bases and 6 bases respectively, with 10 bases between them. CDR3 length: 13 amino acids. Germline CDR1 is SGHRS and CDR2 is YFSETQ. For the CDR3, the DNA is TGCGCCAGCAGCTTGGACAGGGTCTCCGAGCAGTACTTC. It encodes CASSLDRVSEQYF.